Sequencing of this T cell receptor beta chain was carried out in a study of CD8+ T cells in alopecia areata. General study points: Resident alphabeta T cells of normal skin are also sequenced in scalp samples.

Regarding this clone: Its specificity is not known.

Extracted RNA was reverse transcribed into cDNA, the sequencing template. Profiled with immunoSEQ multiplex PCR; TCRdb holds only in-frame clones, not every one. This sample has approximately 30,000 clones, with 62% found just once. The sample taken for sequencing was NKG2D-high CD8+ T cells sorted from blood. The TCR originated in a human donor with alopecia areata.

The CDR3 is CASSLVGQAEKLFF. The DNA for the CDR3 is TGCGCCAGCAGCTTGGTGGGTCAGGCTGAAAAACTGTTTTTT. The V gene is TRBV5-1, the J gene TRBJ1-4; the D is unclear. Germline V lookup: CDR1 SGHRS, CDR2 YFSETQ. The CDR3 is 14 amino acids. V was clipped by 0 bases and J by 7 bases, with 10 bases between them.